These T cell receptor beta chains were read from a single sample in a study of blood T cells in healthy people across ages. One entry per CDR3 protein results from TCRdb running MiXCR on the 5' RACE reads. The sample has 800,000 or so distinct CDR3 sequences; about 45% are singletons. The specimen sequenced was blood. These receptors came from a man at least 80 years old in good health. CDR3s include the opening cysteine and the closing phenylalanine or tryptophan. The D gene is left open where the match is weak. Expanded clones get a size class; other rows say once, few or many, or leave the size out.

clone size	D gene	J gene	V gene	CDR3 protein	CDR3 DNA
.	TRBD2	TRBJ2-5	TRBV20-1	CSASRLASNEQYF	TGCAGTGCTAGTAGACTAGCGTCAAATGAGCAGTACTTC
.	.	TRBJ2-7	TRBV5-1	CASSLAQANSYEQYF	TGCGCCAGCAGCTTGGCGCAGGCGAACTCCTACGAGCAGTACTTC
.	TRBD1	TRBJ2-7	TRBV7-2	CASSQGQAFSYEQYF	TGTGCCAGCAGCCAGGGACAGGCGTTCTCCTACGAGCAGTACTTC
few	TRBD1	TRBJ1-1	TRBV10-3	CAISESEGQGNTEAFF	TGTGCCATCAGTGAGTCGGAGGGACAGGGGAACACTGAAGCTTTCTTT
.	TRBD2	TRBJ2-5	TRBV7-3	CAGSSGLAGGQETQYF	TGTGCCGGCAGCTCTGGACTAGCGGGAGGTCAAGAGACCCAGTACTTC
.	TRBD2	TRBJ2-7	TRBV7-9	CASSHGRAGGNEQYF	TGTGCCAGCAGCCACGGAAGAGCGGGAGGCAACGAGCAGTACTTC
few	.	TRBJ2-7	TRBV5-6	CASSSGGDYHYEQYF	TGTGCCAGCAGCTCAGGGGGGGACTACCACTACGAGCAGTACTTC
.	.	TRBJ1-1	TRBV27	CASSFAGTEAFF	TGTGCCAGCAGTTTTGCGGGCACTGAAGCTTTCTTT
many	.	TRBJ1-2	TRBV5-1	CASSRGASLDGYTF	TGCGCCAGCAGCCGGGGGGCGAGCTTGGATGGCTACACCTTC
.	.	TRBJ2-3	TRBV12-3/TRBV12-4	CASSTRSGADTQYF	TGTGCCAGCAGTACCCGTTCGGGCGCAGATACGCAGTATTTT
many	.	TRBJ2-1	TRBV12-3/TRBV12-4	CATAKAEQFF	TGTGCCACAGCAAAGGCAGAGCAGTTCTTC
few	TRBD2	TRBJ2-1	TRBV29-1	CSVEEGFPRASGSNEQFF	TGCAGCGTTGAAGAAGGGTTTCCGAGGGCTAGCGGGAGTAATGAGCAGTTCTTC
.	TRBD2	TRBJ2-1	TRBV25-1	CASSESELAGYNEQFF	TGTGCCAGCAGTGAATCAGAACTAGCGGGCTACAATGAGCAGTTCTTC
few	TRBD2	TRBJ2-1	TRBV20-1	CSAKASGRDNEQFF	TGCAGTGCTAAGGCTAGCGGGAGGGACAATGAGCAGTTCTTC
.	.	TRBJ2-3	TRBV11-3	CASSPPVGPNTDTQYF	TGTGCCAGCAGCCCCCCAGTCGGACCCAACACAGATACGCAGTATTTT
few	TRBD1	TRBJ2-2	TRBV28	CASSTTRTGGGTGELFF	TGTGCCAGCAGTACCACGAGGACAGGGGGCGGGACCGGGGAGCTGTTTTTT